The clone carrying this T cell receptor (beta chain) was detected ten times or more. The antigen is not known. These data are taken from a study of T cells in Graves' hyperthyroidism and ophthalmopathy. At the level of the study: Peripheral blood was obtained at initial diagnosis, preceding any treatment.

The study, taken as a whole, reports: Progression to ophthalmopathy was predicted a median of roughly 6.6 months early.

Trimming shortened V by 5 bases and J by 2 bases, and 17 bases separated the two germline ends. The germline gives CDR1 MGHDK, CDR2 SYGVNS. The CDR3 has 16 amino acids. In patients aged 18 to 65, hyperthyroidism was newly diagnosed, with duration under 2 months. For the diagnoses, clinical symptoms, serum thyroxine and TRAb, thyroid ultrasound and orbital computed tomography were used. It was RNA transcripts that yielded the amplified TCR beta CDR3 regions. HTBI primers drove first-round RT-PCR of the TCR CDR3. One entry per CDR3 protein, called by TCRdb with MiXCR from the multiplex PCR reads. The table lists around 700,000 distinct CDR3 sequences, around 40% of them singletons, with around 29% in the top ten.

The sequence came from a woman in her forties with Graves' hyperthyroidism. J is TRBJ2-3 and V is TRBV25-1, with D possibly matching TRBD1 (7 bases). The specimen was blood. This chain's CDR3 is CASSPIAGQHTDTQYF. The CDR3, as DNA: TGTGCCAGCAGTCCAATCGCGGGACAGCACACAGATACGCAGTATTTT.